The rows below give T cell receptor beta chains drawn from one sample of a study of shared clonotypes between healthy human individuals. TCRdb keeps only in-frame clones here, not all; method: immunoSEQ multiplex PCR. The sample lists about 2 million clones, around 95% occurring once. The sequencing input was naive CD4+ T cells sorted from blood. The source of these receptors is a man aged 18 to 30 in good health. The CDR3 runs from the conserved cysteine through the conserved F or W. A D gene is named only where the DNA matches it firmly. Some rows mark clone size as missing; the rest say once, few, many or name a class of expanded clone.

D gene | clone size | J gene | V gene | CDR3 length | CDR3 DNA | CDR3 protein
- | - | TRBJ1-5 | TRBV5-1 | 13 | TGCGCCAGCAGCGAGGAGCGAAATCAGCCCCAGCATTTT | CASSEERNQPQHF
- | once | TRBJ1-5 | TRBV30 | 14 | TGTGCCTGTGGGGGGCTTTTTAGCAATCAGCCCCAGCATTTT | CACGGLFSNQPQHF
- | - | TRBJ2-5 | TRBV6-6 | 12 | TGTGCCAGCAGGCGGCGGGAAGAGACCCAGTACTTC | CASRRREETQYF
- | - | TRBJ1-1 | TRBV5-4 | 14 | TGTGCCACTCGGCCGGACTTTATGAACACTGAAGCTTTCTTT | CATRPDFMNTEAFF
- | - | TRBJ2-2 | TRBV2 | 13 | TGTGCCAGCGTCCAGGGAGAGACCGGGGAGCTGTTTTTT | CASVQGETGELFF
- | - | TRBJ1-1 | TRBV6-9 | 12 | TGTGCCAGCACCCAACAGGAAATTGCAGCTTTCTTT | CASTQQEIAAFF
- | - | TRBJ2-3 | TRBV6-1 | 12 | TGTGCCAGCACCAGTAGCACAGATACGCAGTATTTT | CASTSSTDTQYF
TRBD2 | - | TRBJ2-2 | TRBV5-4 | 17 | TGTGCCAGCAGCCGACCCCGGGGTAGCGGGATTGCCGGGGAGCTGTTTTTT | CASSRPRGSGIAGELFF
TRBD1 | - | TRBJ2-5 | TRBV5-1 | 15 | TGCGCCAGCAGTTCCGGGACAGGAACGGGGGAGACCCAGTACTTC | CASSSGTGTGETQYF
- | - | TRBJ1-5 | TRBV5-4 | 12 | TGTGCCAGCAGCTTTCAGGGTCAGCCCCAGCATTTT | CASSFQGQPQHF
- | - | TRBJ2-3 | TRBV5-1 | 15 | TGCGCCAGCAGGGAATACAGGGCTAGCACAGATACGCAGTATTTT | CASREYRASTDTQYF
TRBD2 | - | TRBJ2-1 | TRBV10-3 | 16 | TGTGCCACCAGTGGGGATACTAGCGGGTACTACAATGAGCAGTTCTTC | CATSGDTSGYYNEQFF
- | - | TRBJ1-1 | TRBV7-6 | 13 | TGTGCCAGCAGCTTTTCGGAGAACACTGAAGCTTTCTTT | CASSFSENTEAFF
- | once | TRBJ2-7 | TRBV13 | 11 | TGTGCCAGTAGACCAGGCGACGAGCAGTACTTC | CASRPGDEQYF
- | - | TRBJ1-1 | TRBV11-2 | 15 | TGTGCCAGCAGCTCTCAAGGGGGTATGAACACTGAAGCTTTCTTT | CASSSQGGMNTEAFF
- | once | TRBJ1-1 | TRBV30 | 16 | TGTGCCTGGAGTGCCGGGACAACTCTGGTGAACACTGAAGCTTTCTTT | CAWSAGTTLVNTEAFF
TRBD1 | many | TRBJ2-3 | TRBV10-3 | 14 | TGTGCCATCAGACCGGGACAGCTCGCAGATACGCAGTATTTT | CAIRPGQLADTQYF
TRBD1 | - | TRBJ1-5 | TRBV2 | 16 | TGTGCCAGCAGTGAGGACAGGAACCGAGTCAATCAGCCCCAGCATTTT | CASSEDRNRVNQPQHF
TRBD1 | - | TRBJ1-2 | TRBV18 | 14 | TGTGCCAGCTCACCACGAGGGACAGCCGACGGCTACACCTTC | CASSPRGTADGYTF
- | - | TRBJ2-7 | TRBV11-3 | 15 | TGTGCCAGCAGCTTAAGGTTTAGAAAGAGGTACGAGCAGTACTTC | CASSLRFRKRYEQYF
- | - | TRBJ1-2 | TRBV4-1 | 16 | TGCGCCAGCAGCCGAGCTGGGGGCTCCTTAAGTGAAAGCTACACCTTC | CASSRAGGSLSESYTF
- | - | TRBJ2-1 | TRBV19 | 15 | TGTGCCAGTAGTATTCCGGTTGGCTCCTACAATGAGCAGTTCTTC | CASSIPVGSYNEQFF
TRBD2 | - | TRBJ2-1 | TRBV5-4 | 15 | TGTGCCAGCAGCTCGACTAGCGGGGGGGCCGCTGAGCAGTTCTTC | CASSSTSGGAAEQFF
- | - | TRBJ2-3 | TRBV28 | 12 | TGTGCCAGCTGCCGGGCCGTGGATACGCAGTATTTT | CASCRAVDTQYF
- | - | TRBJ1-5 | TRBV20-1 | 11 | TGCAGTGCTAGTAATGGTCAGCCCCAGCATTTT | CSASNGQPQHF
TRBD1 | - | TRBJ1-4 | TRBV5-4 | 15 | TGTGCCAGCAGCTTAACCGGGACAGGGGAAGGAAAACTGTTTTTT | CASSLTGTGEGKLFF
- | once | TRBJ1-1 | TRBV7-2 | 13 | TGTGCCAGCAGCCGAGATTTTTACGGTGAAGCTTTCTTT | CASSRDFYGEAFF
- | once | TRBJ1-2 | TRBV25-1 | 11 | TGTGCCAGCAGTGACGGGGGTGGCTACACCTTC | CASSDGGGYTF
- | - | TRBJ2-7 | TRBV7-9 | 14 | TGTGCCAGCAGCTTAGGGGGTGCCTCCTACGAGCAGTACTTC | CASSLGGASYEQYF
- | - | TRBJ2-2 | TRBV27 | 13 | TGTGCCAGCAGGAGGCCAGGTGCTCTGGAGCTGTTTTTT | CASRRPGALELFF
- | - | TRBJ1-5 | TRBV28 | 12 | TGTGCCAGCAGTGCAAATCTGCAGCCCCAGCATTTT | CASSANLQPQHF
TRBD1 | - | TRBJ2-2 | TRBV5-1 | 15 | TGCGCCAGCAGCGATCGGACAGGCCCCACCGGGGAGCTGTTTTTT | CASSDRTGPTGELFF
TRBD2 | - | TRBJ2-1 | TRBV9 | 19 | TGTGCCAGCAGCGTAGCTACTGTAGGACTAGCAGGGGTATACAATGAGCAGTTCTTC | CASSVATVGLAGVYNEQFF
- | - | TRBJ1-5 | TRBV5-6 | 14 | TGTGCCAGCAGCACCTCCGGGAGAGCGGAGCCCCAGCATTTT | CASSTSGRAEPQHF
TRBD1 | few | TRBJ1-1 | TRBV6-1 | 14 | TGTGCCAGCAGACCGGGACAGACGAACACTGAAGCTTTCTTT | CASRPGQTNTEAFF
- | - | TRBJ2-3 | TRBV5-1 | 16 | TGCGCCAGCAGCTGGCAACAGGTTTCTAGCACAGATACGCAGTATTTT | CASSWQQVSSTDTQYF
- | - | TRBJ2-2 | TRBV10-3 | 11 | TGTGCCATCACCGATCACGGGGAGCTGTTTTTT | CAITDHGELFF
- | - | TRBJ1-1 | TRBV5-1 | 14 | TGCGCCAGCCGAAGAGGGGGGATGAACACTGAAGCTTTCTTT | CASRRGGMNTEAFF
TRBD2 | - | TRBJ2-5 | TRBV28 | 14 | TGTGCCAGCAGTTTTCGGGGGGGCCCAGGGACCCAGTACTTC | CASSFRGGPGTQYF
TRBD1 | few | TRBJ1-6 | TRBV28 | 13 | TGTGCCAGCAAGGGACAGGGGCCTTCACCCCTCCACTTT | CASKGQGPSPLHF
TRBD1 | - | TRBJ1-5 | TRBV10-2 | 17 | TGCGCCAGCAGTGGAGGGACAGGTGGTTATAGCAATCAGCCCCAGCATTTT | CASSGGTGGYSNQPQHF
- | - | TRBJ1-2 | TRBV29-1 | 15 | TGCAGCGTTGCTTATACCTCGGGATGGGGGCAGGGCTACACCTTC | CSVAYTSGWGQGYTF
- | - | TRBJ2-4 | TRBV5-1 | 15 | TGCGCCAGCAGCTCAAGCCCCCTAGCCAAAAACATTCAGTACTTC | CASSSSPLAKNIQYF
TRBD1 | - | TRBJ1-4 | TRBV10-3 | 16 | TGTGCCATCAGTGAGCCTACCGGGACAGGGGGCGGCAAACTGTTTTTT | CAISEPTGTGGGKLFF
- | - | TRBJ2-3 | TRBV6-5 | 13 | TGTGCCAGCAATTCCCGGGCCGGGGATACGCAGTATTTT | CASNSRAGDTQYF